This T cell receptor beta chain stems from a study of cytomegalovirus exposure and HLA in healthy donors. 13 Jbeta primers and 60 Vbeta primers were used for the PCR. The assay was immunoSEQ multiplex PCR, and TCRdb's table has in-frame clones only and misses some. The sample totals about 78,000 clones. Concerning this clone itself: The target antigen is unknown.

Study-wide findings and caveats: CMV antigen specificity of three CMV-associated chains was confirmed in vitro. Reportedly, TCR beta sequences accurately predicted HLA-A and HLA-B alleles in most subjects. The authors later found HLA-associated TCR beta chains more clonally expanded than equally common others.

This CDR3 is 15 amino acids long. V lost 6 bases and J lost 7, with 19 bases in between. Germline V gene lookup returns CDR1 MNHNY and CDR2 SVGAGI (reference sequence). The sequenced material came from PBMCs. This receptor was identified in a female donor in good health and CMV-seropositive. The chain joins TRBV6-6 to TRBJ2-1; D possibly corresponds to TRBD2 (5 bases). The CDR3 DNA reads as TGTGCCAGCAGCCCCGGAGGAAGACCGGGGAATGAGCAGTTCTTC. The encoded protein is CASSPGGRPGNEQFF.